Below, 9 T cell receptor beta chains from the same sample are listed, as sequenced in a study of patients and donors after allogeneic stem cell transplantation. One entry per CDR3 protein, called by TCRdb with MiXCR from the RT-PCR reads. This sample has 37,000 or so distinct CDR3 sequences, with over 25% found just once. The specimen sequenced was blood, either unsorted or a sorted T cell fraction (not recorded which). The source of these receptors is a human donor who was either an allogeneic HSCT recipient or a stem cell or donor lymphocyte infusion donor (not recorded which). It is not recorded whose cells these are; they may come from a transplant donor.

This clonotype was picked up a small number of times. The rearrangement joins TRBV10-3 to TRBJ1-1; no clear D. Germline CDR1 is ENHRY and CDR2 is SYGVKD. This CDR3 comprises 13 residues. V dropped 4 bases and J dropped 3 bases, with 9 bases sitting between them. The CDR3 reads CAISVPGYTEAFF. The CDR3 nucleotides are TGTGCCATCAGTGTTCCGGGGTACACTGAAGCTTTCTTT.

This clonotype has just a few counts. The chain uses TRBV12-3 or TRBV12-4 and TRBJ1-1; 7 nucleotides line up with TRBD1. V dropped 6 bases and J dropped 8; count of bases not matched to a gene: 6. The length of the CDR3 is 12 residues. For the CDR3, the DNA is TGTGCCAGCAGCCAATGGACAGGCGAAGCTTTCTTT. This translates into CASSQWTGEAFF.

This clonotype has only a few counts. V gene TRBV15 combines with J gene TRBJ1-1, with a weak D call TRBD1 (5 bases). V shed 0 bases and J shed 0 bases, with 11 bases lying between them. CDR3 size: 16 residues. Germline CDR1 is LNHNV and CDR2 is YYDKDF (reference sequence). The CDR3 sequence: CATSRDLRGLNTEAFF. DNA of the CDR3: TGTGCCACCAGCAGAGATCTAAGGGGATTGAACACTGAAGCTTTCTTT.

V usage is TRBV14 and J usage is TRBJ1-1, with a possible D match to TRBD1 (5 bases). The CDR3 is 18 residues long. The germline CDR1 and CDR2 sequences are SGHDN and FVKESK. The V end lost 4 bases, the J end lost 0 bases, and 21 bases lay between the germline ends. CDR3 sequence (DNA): TGTGCCAGCAGCCCTTTAAGGGGATTCACTTTCATGAACACTGAAGCTTTCTTT. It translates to CASSPLRGFTFMNTEAFF.

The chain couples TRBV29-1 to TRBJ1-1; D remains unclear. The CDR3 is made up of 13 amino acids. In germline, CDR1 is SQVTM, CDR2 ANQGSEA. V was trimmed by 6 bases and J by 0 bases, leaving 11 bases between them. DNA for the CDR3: TGCAGCGTGAACGGAGTTATGAACACTGAAGCTTTCTTT. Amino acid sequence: CSVNGVMNTEAFF.

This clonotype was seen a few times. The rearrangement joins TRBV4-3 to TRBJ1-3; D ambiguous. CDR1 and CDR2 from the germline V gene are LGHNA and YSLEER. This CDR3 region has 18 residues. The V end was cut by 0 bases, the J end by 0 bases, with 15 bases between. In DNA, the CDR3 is TGCGCCAGCAGCCAAGAACTTCTCGAACAAGCCTCTGGAAACACCATATATTTT. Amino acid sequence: CASSQELLEQASGNTIYF.

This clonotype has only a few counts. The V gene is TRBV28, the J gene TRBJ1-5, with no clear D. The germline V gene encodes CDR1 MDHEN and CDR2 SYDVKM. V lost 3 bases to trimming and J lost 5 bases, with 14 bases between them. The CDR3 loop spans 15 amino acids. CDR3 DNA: TGTGCCAGCAGTTTCCCGGACCAGGTAGATCAGCCCCAGCATTTT. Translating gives CASSFPDQVDQPQHF. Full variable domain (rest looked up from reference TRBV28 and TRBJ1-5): DVKVTQSSRYLVKRTGEKVFLECVQDMDHENMFWYRQDPGLGLRLIYFSYDVKMKEKGDIPEGYSVSREKKERFSLILESASTNQTSMYLCASSFPDQVDQPQHFGDGTRLSIL.

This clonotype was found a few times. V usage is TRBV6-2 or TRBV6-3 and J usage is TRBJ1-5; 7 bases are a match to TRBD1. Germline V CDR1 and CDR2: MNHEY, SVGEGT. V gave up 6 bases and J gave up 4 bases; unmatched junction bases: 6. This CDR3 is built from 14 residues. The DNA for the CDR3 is TGTGCCAGCAGCCCCGACAGGGTGAATCAGCCCCAGCATTTT. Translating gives CASSPDRVNQPQHF.

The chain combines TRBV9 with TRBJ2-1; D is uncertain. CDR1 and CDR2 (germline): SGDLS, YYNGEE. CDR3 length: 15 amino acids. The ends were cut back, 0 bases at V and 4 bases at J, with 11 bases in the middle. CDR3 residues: CASSVVSGPYNEQFF. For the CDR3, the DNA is TGTGCCAGCAGCGTAGTTTCTGGACCTTACAATGAGCAGTTCTTC.